The 19 T cell receptor beta chains presented below share a single source sample, sequenced in a study of early T cells in non-severe SARS-CoV-2 infection. TCRdb called the 5' RACE reads again in MiXCR, with one record for every CDR3 protein. Among some 87,000 distinct CDR3 sequences, 9% to 13% were seen once, and the ten largest hold roughly 3%. The sequencing input was whole blood. The origin of the receptors is an adult who was a healthcare worker with PCR-confirmed SARS-CoV-2 infection or an uninfected control (not recorded which).

This clonotype was recorded at least ten times. The chain combines TRBV18 with TRBJ2-2; D is unresolved. Germline CDR1 reads KGHSH; CDR2 reads LQKENI. CDR3 length: 13 amino acids. V lost 3 bases and J lost 5, with 7 bases in between. The chain's CDR3 is CASSPRKTGELFF. The CDR3 DNA reads TGTGCCAGCTCACCTAGGAAGACCGGGGAGCTGTTTTTT. Full variable domain (rest looked up from reference TRBV18 and TRBJ2-2): NAGVMQNPRHLVRRRGQEARLRCSPMKGHSHVYWYRQLPEEGLKFMVYLQKENIIDESGMPKERFSAEFPKEGPSILRIQQVVRGDSAAYFCASSPRKTGELFFGEGSRLTVL.

V is TRBV7-3 and J is TRBJ2-7; D is unclear. CDR3 length equals 11 residues. V was pared by 2 bases and J by 7 bases, with 6 bases between. Germline-derived CDR1 and CDR2 are SGHTA and FQGTGA. The CDR3 region has the DNA TGTGCCAGCAGCTTAGCGGAGGAGCAGTACTTC. Translation: CASSLAEEQYF. Supplemented by reference TRBV7-3 and TRBJ2-7, the full variable domain reads GAGVSQTPSNKVTEKGKYVELRCDPISGHTALYWYRQSLGQGPEFLIYFQGTGAADDSGLPNDRFFAVRPEGSVSTLKIQRTERGDSAVYLCASSLAEEQYFGPGTRLTVT.

There are many counts of this clonotype. The gene calls are TRBV28 and TRBJ2-7; no definite D call. Germline assignment: CDR1 MDHEN and CDR2 SYDVKM. This CDR3 is 14 amino acids long. V gave up 5 bases and J gave up 6 bases, with 17 bases separating them. Written as DNA, the CDR3 is TGTGCCAGCAGTCCCCCCGGCCCCCTACTCGAGCAGTACTTC. Protein sequence: CASSPPGPLLEQYF.

This clonotype was seen many times. This chain uses TRBV6-5 with TRBJ1-2; possible D gene TRBD1, 5 bases. The CDR3 is 14 amino acids. Germline V gene data show CDR1 as MNHEY and CDR2 as SVGAGI. V lost 2 bases and J 8 bases, leaving 15 bases between the germline ends. The CDR3 spells CASSYGRGRSGYTF. The DNA for the CDR3 is TGTGCCAGCAGTTACGGAAGGGGACGTTCCGGCTACACCTTC.

A few counts support this clonotype. Here the CDR3 reads CASSSRGQGSSYEQYF. The DNA for the CDR3 is TGTGCCAGCAGCTCCAGGGGACAGGGGAGCTCCTACGAGCAGTACTTC. The V and J genes are TRBV7-9 and TRBJ2-7, with 10 bases lining up with TRBD1. Unmatched junction bases numbered 6, after V lost 4 bases and J lost 0 bases. CDR3 size: 16 residues. Germline V lookup: CDR1 SEHNR, CDR2 FQNEAQ (reference sequence).

This clonotype was counted a few times. The chain carries TRBV29-1 and TRBJ2-7, with 9 bases aligning to TRBD1. Germline-derived CDR1 and CDR2 are SQVTM and ANQGSEA. V dropped 8 bases and J dropped 7; count of bases not matched to a gene: 15. The CDR3 length is 14 residues. The CDR3 DNA sequence: TGCAGCTACGAAGACAGGGGGAAAGCGGGGGAGCAGTACTTC. Its translation is CSYEDRGKAGEQYF.

This clonotype was counted between two and nine times. J is TRBJ2-3 and V is TRBV29-1; TRBD1 matches 7 bases. Trimming cost V 6 bases and J 0 bases; bases outside gene matches: 3. Looked up from germline, CDR1 is SQVTM and CDR2 is ANQGSEA. The CDR3 contains 13 residues. The CDR3 loop reads CSVLTGSTDTQYF. The CDR3 DNA reads as TGCAGCGTCCTGACAGGGAGCACAGATACGCAGTATTTT.

This clonotype was seen a few times. The CDR3 loop reads CASSFGQGYTEAFF. CDR3 sequence (DNA): TGCGCCAGCAGCTTCGGACAGGGCTACACTGAAGCTTTCTTT. The rearrangement joins TRBV5-1 to TRBJ1-1; 8 bases fit TRBD1. This CDR3 region has 14 residues. Trimming removed 2 bases from V and 3 bases from J; junction bases left unmatched: 3. CDR1 is SGHRS and CDR2 is YFSETQ in the germline V gene.

This clonotype has a handful of counts. The J gene is TRBJ1-4, the V gene TRBV3-1; a weak D match, TRBD1 (5 bases). V lost 1 base and J lost 6, with 9 bases in between. The germline gives CDR1 LGHDT, CDR2 YNNKEL (reference sequence). The CDR3 is 14 residues long. This CDR3 reads CASSQVEGYEKLFF. DNA for the CDR3: TGTGCCAGCAGCCAAGTGGAGGGGTATGAAAAACTGTTTTTT.

This clonotype came up a few times. The chain couples TRBV20-1 to TRBJ1-1; 7 nucleotides line up with TRBD1. Germline V CDR1 and CDR2: DFQATT, SNEGSKA (reference sequence). The length of the CDR3 is 14 residues. After removal of 1 base from V and 4 bases from J, the junction contained 6 bases not matched to a gene. CDR3 loop: CSARVTGVITEAFF. The CDR3, as DNA: TGCAGTGCTAGAGTCACAGGGGTCATCACTGAAGCTTTCTTT.

This clonotype was counted between two and nine times. The chain recombines TRBV7-9 with TRBJ1-5; D not resolved. Deletions cut 4 bases from V and 6 bases from J, with 13 bases between. Per germline, CDR1 SEHNR and CDR2 FQNEAQ (reference sequence). The CDR3 is 14 residues long. The CDR3 spells CASSSTGPGQPQHF. CDR3 nucleotide sequence: TGTGCCAGCAGCTCGACGGGCCCAGGTCAGCCCCAGCATTTT.

This chain joins TRBV4-2 and TRBJ2-3; TRBD1 matches 10 bases. Germline V gives CDR1 LGHNA, CDR2 YNFKEQ. The CDR3 consists of 15 residues. With 1 base clipped from V and 6 bases from J, the junction kept 4 bases outside the gene matches. In nucleotides, the CDR3 is TGTGCCAGCAGCCAAGGGACAGGGGGGAGGGATACGCAGTATTTT. Amino acid sequence: CASSQGTGGRDTQYF.

This chain joins TRBV6-1 and TRBJ2-7; D is unclear. The germline gives CDR1 MNHNS, CDR2 SASEGT. The ends were cut back, 2 bases at V and 4 bases at J, with 6 bases in the middle. This CDR3 contains 12 residues. In DNA, the CDR3 is TGTGCCAGCAGTGAAATAGGTTACGAGCAGTACTTC. It specifies CASSEIGYEQYF.

This chain connects TRBV10-3 to TRBJ2-3; TRBD1 matches at 8 bases. V trimming: 0 bases; J trimming: 2 bases; junction bases outside the gene matches: 7. The CDR3 spans 17 residues. Germline assignment: CDR1 ENHRY and CDR2 SYGVKD. CDR3 coding DNA: TGTGCCATCAGTGAGTCACGGAGGACAGGGAACACAGATACGCAGTATTTT. Translated, it gives CAISESRRTGNTDTQYF.

This chain links TRBV11-2 with TRBJ2-5; D possibly corresponds to TRBD1 (6 bases). Trimming pared 5 bases from V and 4 bases from J, leaving 17 bases between. The length of the CDR3 is 15 residues. CDR1 SGHAT and CDR2 FQNNGV come from the germline V gene. CDR3 sequence reads: CASSLPWGRGETQYF. The DNA of the CDR3 is TGTGCCAGCAGCCTTCCGTGGGGGCGCGGAGAGACCCAGTACTTC.

This clonotype was found once. The rearrangement uses TRBV28 and TRBJ1-5; D gene unclear. Trimming removed 3 bases from V and 5 bases from J, with 14 bases in between. CDR3 length: 15 amino acids. CDR1 is MDHEN, CDR2 SYDVKM, per germline. For the CDR3, the DNA is TGTGCCAGCAGTTTTCCGGCCAGCGAATATCAGCCCCAGCATTTT. Translation gives CASSFPASEYQPQHF.

Only a few counts were recorded for this clonotype. The rearrangement uses TRBV11-2 and TRBJ1-1; TRBD1 agrees at 7 bases. CDR1 and CDR2 from the germline V gene are SGHAT and FQNNGV. The V gene end was trimmed by 4 bases and the J gene end by 11 bases; junction bases not matched to a gene: 19. This CDR3 contains 16 residues. The CDR3 sequence: CASSSQVGTAPPTAFF. The DNA for the CDR3 is TGTGCCAGCAGCTCCCAAGTGGGGACAGCCCCCCCGACCGCTTTCTTT.

This clonotype was observed a few times. The genes are TRBV20-1 and TRBJ2-5, with 16 bases lining up with TRBD2. The V gene end was trimmed by 2 bases and the J gene end by 5 bases; junction bases not matched to a gene: 5. There are 16 residues in the CDR3. Germline values: CDR1 DFQATT, CDR2 SNEGSKA (reference sequence). CDR3 sequence (DNA): TGCAGTGCTAGATCTGGGACTAGCGGGAGGGTTGAGACCCAGTACTTC. Protein product: CSARSGTSGRVETQYF.

The table lists this clonotype with a few counts. This rearrangement joins TRBV3-1 to TRBJ1-4; the D is unclear. Per germline, CDR1 LGHDT and CDR2 YNNKEL (reference sequence). The CDR3 totals 14 residues. V lost 0 bases and J lost 8, with 10 bases in between. This CDR3 is CASSQDLGGEKLFF. In nucleotides, the CDR3 is TGTGCCAGCAGCCAAGATCTGGGAGGCGAAAAACTGTTTTTT.